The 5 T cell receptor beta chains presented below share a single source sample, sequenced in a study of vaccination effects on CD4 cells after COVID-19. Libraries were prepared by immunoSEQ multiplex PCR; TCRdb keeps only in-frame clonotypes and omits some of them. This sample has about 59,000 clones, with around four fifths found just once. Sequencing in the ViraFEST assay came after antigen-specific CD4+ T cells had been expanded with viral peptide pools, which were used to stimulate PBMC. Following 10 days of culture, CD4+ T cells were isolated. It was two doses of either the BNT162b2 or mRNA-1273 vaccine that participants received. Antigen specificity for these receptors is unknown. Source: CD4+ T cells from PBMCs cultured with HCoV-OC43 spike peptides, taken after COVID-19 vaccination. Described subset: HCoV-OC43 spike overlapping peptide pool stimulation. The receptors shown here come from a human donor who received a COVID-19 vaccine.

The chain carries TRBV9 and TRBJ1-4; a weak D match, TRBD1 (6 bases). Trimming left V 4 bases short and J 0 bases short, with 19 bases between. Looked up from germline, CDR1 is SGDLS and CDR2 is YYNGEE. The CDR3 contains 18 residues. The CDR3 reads CASSPSTGRGATNEKLFF. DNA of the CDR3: TGTGCCAGCAGCCCTTCCACAGGGAGGGGAGCAACTAATGAAAAACTGTTTTTT.

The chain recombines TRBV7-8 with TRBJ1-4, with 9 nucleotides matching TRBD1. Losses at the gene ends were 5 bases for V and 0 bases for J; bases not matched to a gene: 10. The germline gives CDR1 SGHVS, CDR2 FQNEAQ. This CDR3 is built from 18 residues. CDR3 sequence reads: CASSNDRGVQATNEKLFF. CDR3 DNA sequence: TGTGCCAGCAGCAATGACAGGGGGGTTCAGGCAACTAATGAAAAACTGTTTTTT.

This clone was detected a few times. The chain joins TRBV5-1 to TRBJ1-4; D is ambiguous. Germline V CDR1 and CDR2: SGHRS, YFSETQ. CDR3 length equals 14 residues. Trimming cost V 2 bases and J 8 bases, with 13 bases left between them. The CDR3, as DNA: TGCGCCAGCAGCTTCTCGCAGGCCGGGGAAAAACTGTTTTTT. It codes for CASSFSQAGEKLFF. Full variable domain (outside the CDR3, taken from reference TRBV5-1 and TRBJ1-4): KAGVTQTPRYLIKTRGQQVTLSCSPISGHRSVSWYQQTPGQGLQFLFEYFSETQRNKGNFPGRFSGRQFSNSRSEMNVSTLELGDSALYLCASSFSQAGEKLFFGSGTQLSVL.

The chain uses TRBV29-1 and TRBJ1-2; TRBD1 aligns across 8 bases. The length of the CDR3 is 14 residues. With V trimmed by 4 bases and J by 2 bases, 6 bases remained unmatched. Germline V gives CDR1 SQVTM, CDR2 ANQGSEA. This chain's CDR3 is CSVVTGGGNYGYTF. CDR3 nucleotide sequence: TGCAGCGTTGTTACAGGGGGGGGAAACTATGGCTACACCTTC.

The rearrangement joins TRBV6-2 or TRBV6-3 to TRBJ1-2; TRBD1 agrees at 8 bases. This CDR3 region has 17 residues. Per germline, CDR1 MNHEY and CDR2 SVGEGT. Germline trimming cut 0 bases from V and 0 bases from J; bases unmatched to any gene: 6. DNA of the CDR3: TGTGCCAGCAGTTACTCCCCGGGACAGGCCCCTAACTATGGCTACACCTTC. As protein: CASSYSPGQAPNYGYTF.